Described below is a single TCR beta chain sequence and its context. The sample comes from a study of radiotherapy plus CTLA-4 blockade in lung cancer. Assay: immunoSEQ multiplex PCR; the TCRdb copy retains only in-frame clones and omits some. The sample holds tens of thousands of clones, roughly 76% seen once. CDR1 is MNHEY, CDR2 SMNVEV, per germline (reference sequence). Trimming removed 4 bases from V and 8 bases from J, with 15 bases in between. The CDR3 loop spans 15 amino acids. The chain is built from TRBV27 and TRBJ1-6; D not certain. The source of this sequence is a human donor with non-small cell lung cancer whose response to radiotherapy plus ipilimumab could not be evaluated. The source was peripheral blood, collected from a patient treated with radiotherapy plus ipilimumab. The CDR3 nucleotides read TGTGCCAGCAGTTCCCACCCCCCGGGTCATTCACCCCTCCACTTT. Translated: CASSSHPPGHSPLHF.